A selection of T cell receptor beta chains follows, all from one sample in a study of blood T cell repertoires in COVID-19. Sequencing was performed with immunoSEQ multiplex PCR; in TCRdb, only in-frame clones are kept and a portion is missing. Among some 100,000 clones, around 90% were seen once, and the ten largest hold more than 5.5%. The sequencing input was peripheral blood. The receptor source for this set is a woman aged 60-75 years with acute or convalescent COVID-19. The CDR3 runs from the conserved cysteine through the conserved F or W. D genes are given only for firm matches. Size is stated for part of the rows, as once, few or many counts, or as a class when the clone is expanded.

d_call,v_call,clone_size,cdr3_length,j_call,cdr3_aa,cdr3_nt
NA,TRBV30,once,14,TRBJ1-5,CAWSLATSNQPQHF,TGTGCCTGGAGTTTAGCAACTAGCAATCAGCCCCAGCATTTT
NA,TRBV9,once,16,TRBJ2-5,CASSVSSSGPQETQYF,TGTGCCAGCAGCGTATCGAGCTCCGGTCCCCAAGAGACCCAGTACTTC
NA,TRBV6-5,NA,15,TRBJ1-3,CASSSDSGSGNTIYF,TGTGCCAGCAGTTCCGACAGTGGCTCTGGAAACACCATATATTTT
NA,TRBV3-1/TRBV3-2,NA,12,TRBJ2-2,CASNAVPGELFF,TGTGCCAGCAATGCGGTCCCCGGGGAGCTGTTTTTT
NA,TRBV2,NA,11,TRBJ1-1,CASSVVTEAFF,TGTGCCAGCAGTGTAGTCACTGAAGCTTTCTTT
NA,TRBV6-5,NA,15,TRBJ2-7,CASSYSFRQLYEQYF,TGTGCCAGCAGTTACTCGTTCAGACAGCTGTACGAGCAGTACTTC
NA,TRBV11-3,NA,16,TRBJ2-3,CASSPTRERSTDTQYF,TGTGCCAGCTCCCCCACCCGGGAGCGAAGCACAGATACGCAGTATTTT
NA,TRBV10-1,NA,13,TRBJ1-2,CASSAEEGYGYTF,TGCGCCAGCAGTGCTGAGGAGGGCTATGGCTACACCTTC
NA,TRBV24-1,NA,13,TRBJ2-1,CATSDPPSDEQFF,TGTGCCACCAGTGACCCCCCTAGTGATGAGCAGTTCTTC
NA,TRBV2,once,14,TRBJ1-2,CASSEQEGSYGYTF,TGTGCCAGCAGTGAGCAAGAGGGCTCCTATGGCTACACCTTC
NA,TRBV2,NA,14,TRBJ1-4,CASSVSWTNEKLFF,TGTGCCAGCAGTGTGAGTTGGACTAATGAAAAACTGTTTTTT
NA,TRBV15,NA,12,TRBJ2-1,CATSIPPGEQFF,TGTGCCACCAGCATACCTCCGGGAGAGCAGTTCTTC
NA,TRBV11-2,NA,14,TRBJ2-1,CASSLVGAYNEQFF,TGTGCCAGCAGCTTGGTAGGGGCCTACAATGAGCAGTTCTTC
NA,TRBV3-1/TRBV3-2,NA,12,TRBJ1-2,CASSQGNRGYTF,TGTGCCAGCAGCCAAGGTAACAGGGGCTACACCTTC
TRBD1,TRBV6-1,NA,14,TRBJ1-2,CASSENTGVNGYTF,TGTGCCAGCAGTGAGAATACAGGGGTGAATGGCTACACCTTC
TRBD2,TRBV15,NA,16,TRBJ2-1,CATSREGLADNNEQFF,TGTGCCACCAGCAGAGAGGGACTAGCGGACAACAATGAGCAGTTCTTC
NA,TRBV15,NA,13,TRBJ1-5,CATSRDVSLPQHF,TGTGCCACCAGCAGAGATGTGAGTCTGCCCCAGCATTTT
TRBD2,TRBV29-1,NA,12,TRBJ2-7,CSVRLALGEQYF,TGCAGCGTCCGACTAGCTTTGGGCGAGCAGTACTTC
TRBD1,TRBV11-2,NA,16,TRBJ1-1,CASSWGTGVSHTEAFF,TGTGCCAGCAGCTGGGGGACAGGGGTATCACACACTGAAGCTTTCTTT
NA,TRBV5-1,NA,14,TRBJ1-6,CASSLTGYDTPLHF,TGCGCCAGCAGCTTGACAGGCTATGACACACCCCTCCACTTT
TRBD2,TRBV6-6,NA,16,TRBJ2-7,CASSQTSGRGLYEQYF,TGTGCCAGCAGCCAGACTAGCGGGAGGGGACTTTACGAGCAGTACTTC
NA,TRBV6-5,NA,14,TRBJ1-5,CASSLRPENQPQHF,TGTGCCAGCAGTTTGCGACCGGAGAATCAGCCCCAGCATTTT
TRBD2,TRBV2,NA,15,TRBJ2-3,CASSDKGGLGDTQYF,TGTGCCAGCAGTGACAAGGGGGGACTAGGAGATACGCAGTATTTT
TRBD1,TRBV24-1,NA,17,TRBJ2-2,CATSDRPRDRPNGELFF,TGTGCCACCAGTGATCGCCCCCGGGACAGACCGAACGGGGAGCTGTTTTTT
NA,TRBV3-1/TRBV3-2,NA,14,TRBJ2-1,CASSRSGASHEQFF,TGTGCCAGCAGTCGTAGCGGAGCCTCTCATGAGCAGTTCTTC
TRBD1,TRBV30,NA,12,TRBJ1-1,CAWSVRQGKAFF,TGTGCCTGGAGTGTACGACAGGGGAAAGCTTTCTTT
NA,TRBV7-9,once,11,TRBJ2-3,CASSSTDTQYF,TGTGCCAGCAGCTCTACAGATACGCAGTATTTT
NA,TRBV25-1,NA,16,TRBJ2-5,CASSEGGVGRQETQYF,TGTGCCAGCAGTGAGGGAGGAGTTGGCAGACAAGAGACCCAGTACTTC
NA,TRBV5-1,NA,15,TRBJ2-1,CASSLGLHSYNEQFF,TGCGCCAGCAGCTTGGGACTTCACTCCTACAATGAGCAGTTCTTC
TRBD1,TRBV7-2,NA,12,TRBJ1-4,CAIGTGRQKLFF,TGTGCCATCGGGACAGGGAGGCAAAAACTGTTTTTT
TRBD1,TRBV27,once,16,TRBJ1-5,CARPGQGKGSNQPQHF,TGTGCCAGGCCGGGACAGGGGAAAGGTAGCAATCAGCCCCAGCATTTT
TRBD1,TRBV11-2,NA,15,TRBJ2-5,CASSLVRTGLETQYF,TGTGCCAGCAGCTTAGTTAGGACAGGGTTGGAGACCCAGTACTTC
NA,TRBV12-3/TRBV12-4,NA,12,TRBJ1-2,CASSDRFYGYTF,TGTGCCAGCAGCGACAGGTTCTATGGCTACACCTTC
NA,TRBV30,NA,12,TRBJ1-1,CAWGTFLTEAFF,TGTGCCTGGGGGACTTTCCTCACTGAAGCTTTCTTT
TRBD2,TRBV19,NA,14,TRBJ2-1,CASSMRLADYEQFF,TGTGCCAGTAGTATGAGGCTAGCGGACTATGAGCAGTTCTTC
NA,TRBV18,NA,12,TRBJ2-7,CASSPPTYEQYF,TGTGCCAGCTCACCCCCTACCTACGAGCAGTACTTC
NA,TRBV5-5,NA,15,TRBJ1-3,CASSFVAGSGNTIYF,TGTGCCAGCAGCTTTGTAGCCGGCTCTGGAAACACCATATATTTT
TRBD2,TRBV29-1,NA,13,TRBJ2-1,CSVERLAGLEKFF,TGCAGCGTTGAACGACTAGCGGGCCTTGAGAAGTTCTTC
NA,TRBV19,NA,16,TRBJ2-5,CASSIGGVSSRETQYF,TGTGCCAGTAGTATAGGGGGGGTATCGAGCAGAGAGACCCAGTACTTC
NA,TRBV5-1,NA,15,TRBJ2-7,CASSAAGSKIYEQYF,TGCGCCAGCAGCGCCGCAGGGTCGAAAATCTACGAGCAGTACTTC
NA,TRBV6-1,NA,14,TRBJ1-4,CASSEGGGGEKLFF,TGTGCCAGCAGTGAAGGAGGGGGTGGTGAAAAACTGTTTTTT
NA,TRBV11-3,NA,15,TRBJ1-1,CASSSGTFPPDEAFF,TGTGCCAGCAGCTCCGGGACATTCCCACCGGATGAAGCTTTCTTT
TRBD2,TRBV2,NA,16,TRBJ2-5,CARRGLAVRRLETQYF,TGTGCGCGCCGAGGACTAGCGGTCCGGCGGCTAGAGACCCAGTACTTC
NA,TRBV11-2,NA,16,TRBJ1-1,CASSSLRRGWNTEAFF,TGTGCCAGCAGCTCCCTCAGGAGGGGCTGGAACACTGAAGCTTTCTTT
NA,TRBV5-4,NA,16,TRBJ1-2,CASSSGGTGLYGGYTF,TGTGCCAGCAGCTCGGGGGGGACGGGCTTGTATGGTGGCTACACCTTC
NA,TRBV28,once,14,TRBJ1-4,CASSLWQEEEKLFF,TGTGCCAGCAGTTTATGGCAGGAGGAGGAAAAACTGTTTTTT
NA,TRBV19,NA,16,TRBJ2-3,CASNLGAAHGTDTQYF,TGTGCCAGTAATCTAGGCGCAGCACACGGCACAGATACGCAGTATTTT
TRBD1,TRBV7-8,NA,15,TRBJ2-7,CASTLVTGVVYEQYF,TGTGCCAGCACACTAGTGACAGGGGTTGTCTACGAGCAGTACTTC
TRBD1,TRBV6-5,NA,15,TRBJ1-1,CASTPLGTGWTEAFF,TGTGCCAGCACCCCTTTAGGGACAGGTTGGACTGAAGCTTTCTTT
NA,TRBV3-1/TRBV3-2,NA,14,TRBJ1-2,CASSQFSRVYGYTF,TGTGCCAGCAGCCAATTCTCCAGGGTTTATGGCTACACCTTC
NA,TRBV5-1,NA,14,TRBJ2-1,CASSLGTSFDEQFF,TGCGCCAGCAGCTTGGGCACTAGCTTCGATGAGCAGTTCTTC
NA,TRBV3-1/TRBV3-2,NA,13,TRBJ1-1,CASSPGPMAEAFF,TGTGCCAGCAGCCCAGGGCCGATGGCTGAAGCTTTCTTT
NA,TRBV25-1,NA,16,TRBJ2-6,CASSPPQVTGANVLTF,TGTGCCAGCAGCCCACCACAGGTAACTGGGGCCAACGTCCTGACTTTC
NA,TRBV12-3/TRBV12-4,NA,12,TRBJ1-5,CASSLVVTAQHF,TGTGCCAGCAGTTTAGTAGTTACGGCCCAGCATTTT
NA,TRBV5-6,NA,15,TRBJ1-4,CASSPGSPTNEKLFF,TGTGCCAGCAGCCCCGGGAGTCCAACTAATGAAAAACTGTTTTTT
NA,TRBV7-2,NA,14,TRBJ2-7,CASSLVGQTYEQYF,TGTGCCAGCAGCTTAGTTGGGCAAACCTACGAGCAGTACTTC